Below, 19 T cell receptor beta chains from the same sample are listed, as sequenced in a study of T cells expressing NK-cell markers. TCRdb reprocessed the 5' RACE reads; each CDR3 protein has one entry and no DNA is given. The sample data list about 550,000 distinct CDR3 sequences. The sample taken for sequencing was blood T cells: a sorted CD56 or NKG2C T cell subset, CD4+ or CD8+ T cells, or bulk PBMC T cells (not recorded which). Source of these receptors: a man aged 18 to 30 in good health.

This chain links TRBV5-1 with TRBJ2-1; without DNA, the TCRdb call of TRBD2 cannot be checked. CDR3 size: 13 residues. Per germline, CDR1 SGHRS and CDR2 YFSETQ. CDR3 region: CASSPESGTSIFF.

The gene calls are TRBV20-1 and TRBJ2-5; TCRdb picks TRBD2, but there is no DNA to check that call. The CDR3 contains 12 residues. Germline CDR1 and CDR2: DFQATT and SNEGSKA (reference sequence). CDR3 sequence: CKTGLAGETQYF.

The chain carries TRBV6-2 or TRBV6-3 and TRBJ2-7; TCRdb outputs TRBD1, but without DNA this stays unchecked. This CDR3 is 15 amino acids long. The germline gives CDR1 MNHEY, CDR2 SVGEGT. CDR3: CASSLAGTGGREQYF.

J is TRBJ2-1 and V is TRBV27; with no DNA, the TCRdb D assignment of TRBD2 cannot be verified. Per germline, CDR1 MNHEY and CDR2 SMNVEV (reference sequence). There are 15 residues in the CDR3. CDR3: CASSSRLSTYNEQFF.

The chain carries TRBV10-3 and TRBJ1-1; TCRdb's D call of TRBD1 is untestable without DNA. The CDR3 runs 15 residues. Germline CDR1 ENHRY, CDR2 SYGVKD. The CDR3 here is CAISEFDRANTEAFF.

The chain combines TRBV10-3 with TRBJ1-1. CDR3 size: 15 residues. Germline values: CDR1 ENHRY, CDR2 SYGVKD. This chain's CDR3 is CAISALWGENTEAFF.

The CDR3: CAISDTSQAPGNIQYF. The chain uses TRBV10-3 and TRBJ2-4; checking the TCRdb D call of TRBD1 is not possible without DNA. The CDR3 covers 16 residues. Germline V gene data show CDR1 as ENHRY and CDR2 as SYGVKD.

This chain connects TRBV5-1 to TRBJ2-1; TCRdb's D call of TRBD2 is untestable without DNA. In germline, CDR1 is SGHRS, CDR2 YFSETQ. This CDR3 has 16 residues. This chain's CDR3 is CASSLISSGKYNEQFF.

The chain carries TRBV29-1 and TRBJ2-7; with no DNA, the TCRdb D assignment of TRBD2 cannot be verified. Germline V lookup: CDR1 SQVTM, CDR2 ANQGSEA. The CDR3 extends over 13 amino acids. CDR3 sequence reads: CSVGLAGVKEQYF.

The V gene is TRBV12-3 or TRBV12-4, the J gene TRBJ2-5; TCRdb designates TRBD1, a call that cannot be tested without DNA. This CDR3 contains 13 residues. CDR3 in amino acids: CASSWTGAETQYF.

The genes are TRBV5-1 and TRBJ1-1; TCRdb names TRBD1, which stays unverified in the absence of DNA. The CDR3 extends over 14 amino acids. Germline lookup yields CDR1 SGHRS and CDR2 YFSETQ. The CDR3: CASSASDIPTEAFF.

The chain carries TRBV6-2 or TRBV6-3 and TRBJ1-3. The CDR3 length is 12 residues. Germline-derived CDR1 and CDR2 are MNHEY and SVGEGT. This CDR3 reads CASRTSRNTIYF.

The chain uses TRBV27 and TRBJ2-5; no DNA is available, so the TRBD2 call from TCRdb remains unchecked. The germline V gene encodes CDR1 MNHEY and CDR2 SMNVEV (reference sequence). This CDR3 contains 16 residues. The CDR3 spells CASSVFSGRAQETQYF.

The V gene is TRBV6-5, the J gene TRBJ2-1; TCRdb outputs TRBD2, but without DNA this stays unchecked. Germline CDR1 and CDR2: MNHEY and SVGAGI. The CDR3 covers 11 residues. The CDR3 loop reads CASTGPLEQFF.

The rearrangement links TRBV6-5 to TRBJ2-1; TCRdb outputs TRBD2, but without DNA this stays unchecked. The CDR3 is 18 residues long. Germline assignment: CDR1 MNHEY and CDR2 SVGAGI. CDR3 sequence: CASSNRRLADDGANEQFF.

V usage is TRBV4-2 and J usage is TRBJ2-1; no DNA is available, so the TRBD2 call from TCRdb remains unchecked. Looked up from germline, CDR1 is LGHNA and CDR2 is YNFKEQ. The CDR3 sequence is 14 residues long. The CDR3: CASSQEASGRAQFF.

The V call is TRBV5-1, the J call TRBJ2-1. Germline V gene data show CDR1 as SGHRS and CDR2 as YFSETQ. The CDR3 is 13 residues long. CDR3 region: CASSLDVYNEQFF.

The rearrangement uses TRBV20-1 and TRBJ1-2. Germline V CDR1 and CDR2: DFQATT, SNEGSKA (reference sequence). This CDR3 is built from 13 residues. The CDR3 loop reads CSANRPERYGYTF.

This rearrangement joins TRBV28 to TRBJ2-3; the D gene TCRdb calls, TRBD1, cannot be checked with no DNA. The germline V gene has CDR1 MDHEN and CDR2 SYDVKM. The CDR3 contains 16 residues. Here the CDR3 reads CASSPNGAVGTDTQYF.